This passage covers 32 T cell receptor beta chains from one sample sequenced in a study of blood T cell repertoires in COVID-19. The data were produced by immunoSEQ multiplex PCR, yet TCRdb's version contains in-frame clones alone and is incomplete. The data show 110,000 to 150,000 clones, roughly 90% seen once. The source material was peripheral blood. The receptors here all came from a man aged 60 to 75 with active or convalescent COVID-19.

This chain joins TRBV5-6 and TRBJ2-5; no clear D. The CDR3 length is 13 residues. Between the trimmed V and J ends, which lost 6 bases and 1 base, there was a span of 10 bases. CDR1 and CDR2 (germline): SGHDT, YYEEEE. DNA of the CDR3: TGTGCCAGCAACCCCGGCGGCCAAGAGACCCAGTACTTC. It encodes CASNPGGQETQYF.

This clone was counted between two and nine times. This sequence joins TRBV6-1 and TRBJ1-2, with 8 bases aligning to TRBD1. Germline lookup yields CDR1 MNHNS and CDR2 SASEGT. The CDR3 covers 15 residues. V shed 3 bases, J shed 6 bases, and the junction held 9 bases outside the gene matches. The CDR3 sequence is CASSETGERLNGYTF. The CDR3 region has the DNA TGTGCCAGCAGTGAGACAGGGGAGAGACTGAATGGCTACACCTTC.

This chain links TRBV3-1 (or the pseudogene TRBV3-2) with TRBJ1-3; D gene uncertain. The CDR3 is 12 amino acids. Trimming took 1 base from V and 9 from J, leaving 7 bases between them. The germline gives CDR1 LGHDT, CDR2 YNNKEL (reference sequence). Here the CDR3 reads CASSQGGGTIYF. In DNA, the CDR3 is TGTGCCAGCAGCCAAGGCGGCGGCACCATATATTTT.

The V gene is TRBV14, the J gene TRBJ2-1; D possibly corresponds to TRBD1 (6 bases). The CDR3 has 15 amino acids. The V end lost 1 base, the J end lost 3 bases, and 10 bases lay between the germline ends. Germline CDR1 is SGHDN and CDR2 is FVKESK. The CDR3 DNA is TGTGCCAGCAGCCAAGTAGGGGGAAACTACAATGAGCAGTTCTTC. It yields the protein CASSQVGGNYNEQFF.

This clone has only a few counts. This chain joins TRBV9 and TRBJ1-6, with 9 bases identical to TRBD1. V lost 3 bases to trimming and J lost 9 bases; unmatched junction nucleotides: 7. Germline CDR1 is SGDLS and CDR2 is YYNGEE. There are 15 residues in the CDR3. In DNA form, the CDR3 reads TGTGCCAGCAGCGGACAGGGGGTATATGGTTCACCCCTCCACTTT. Protein sequence: CASSGQGVYGSPLHF.

The J gene is TRBJ1-2, the V gene TRBV28; D gene unclear. CDR1 is MDHEN, CDR2 SYDVKM, per germline. The germline V and J ends were trimmed by 7 bases and 3 bases, with 12 bases remaining between them. CDR3 length: 13 residues. The CDR3 protein is CASTVGDYYGYTF. CDR3 DNA: TGTGCCAGCACGGTCGGCGACTACTATGGCTACACCTTC.

This chain links TRBV27 with TRBJ2-3; 7 nucleotides line up with TRBD2. CDR1 MNHEY and CDR2 SMNVEV come from the germline V gene (reference sequence). The CDR3 runs to 16 residues. The J segment lost 0 bases and the V segment lost 7 bases, leaving 10 bases of the junction unmatched. CDR3 region: CASTPLSGTSTDTQYF. CDR3 DNA sequence: TGTGCCAGCACCCCCTTGAGCGGGACTAGCACAGATACGCAGTATTTT.

Regarding this clone: At one of its ends the junction is not consistent with the germline gene, which may arise from a read error. The rearrangement links TRBV5-1 to TRBJ2-2, with a possible D match to TRBD2 (6 bases). CDR1 is SGHRS and CDR2 is YFSETQ in the germline V gene. The CDR3 covers 15 residues. DNA of the CDR3: TGCGCCAGCAGCTTGGCCGCTAGCGACACCCGGGAGCTGTTTTTT. It codes for CASSLAASDTRELFF.

The chain couples TRBV5-6 to TRBJ2-1; 12 bases map to TRBD2. Germline-derived CDR1 and CDR2 are SGHDT and YYEEEE. J gave up 6 bases and V 6 bases, and 7 bases lay outside the gene matches. This CDR3 spans 15 amino acids. The CDR3: CASTTSGGSTNEQFF. The CDR3 coding sequence is TGTGCCAGCACCACTAGCGGGGGGTCAACCAATGAGCAGTTCTTC. Full variable domain (rest looked up from reference TRBV5-6 and TRBJ2-1): DAGVTQSPTHLIKTRGQQVTLRCSPKSGHDTVSWYQQALGQGPQFIFQYYEEEERQRGNFPDRFSGHQFPNYSSELNVNALLLGDSALYLCASTTSGGSTNEQFFGPGTRLTVL.

The V gene is TRBV18, the J gene TRBJ1-1; D uncertain. Per the germline V gene, CDR1 is KGHSH and CDR2 is LQKENI. The CDR3 covers 14 residues. V was shortened by 0 bases and J by 8 bases, with 13 bases between the two germline ends. CDR3 DNA: TGTGCCAGCTCACCACCTAGTATATCGGGGGAAGCTTTCTTT. It encodes CASSPPSISGEAFF. The full variable domain, its missing parts supplied by reference TRBV18 and TRBJ1-1, is NAGVMQNPRHLVRRRGQEARLRCSPMKGHSHVYWYRQLPEEGLKFMVYLQKENIIDESGMPKERFSAEFPKEGPSILRIQQVVRGDSAAYFCASSPPSISGEAFFGQGTRLTVV.

V gene TRBV18 combines with J gene TRBJ1-4, with D perhaps TRBD1 (6 bases). Germline V gene lookup returns CDR1 KGHSH and CDR2 LQKENI. The CDR3 contains 14 residues. Trimming pared 3 bases from V and 8 bases from J, leaving 13 bases between. DNA for the CDR3: TGTGCCAGCTCACCTGGGGGCAGCAGAGAAAAACTGTTTTTT. This codes for CASSPGGSREKLFF.

The V and J genes are TRBV7-8 and TRBJ1-2, with TRBD1 matching over 7 bases. This CDR3 region has 18 residues. Germline V gene data show CDR1 as SGHVS and CDR2 as FQNEAQ. The ends lost 2 bases at V and 0 bases at J; junction bases unmatched: 12. The CDR3 protein is CASSLNFFRDRANYGYTF. CDR3 sequence (DNA): TGTGCCAGCAGCTTAAACTTCTTCCGCGACAGGGCTAACTATGGCTACACCTTC.

The table lists this clone with a count of one. The chain has TRBV27 and TRBJ2-3; TRBD1 aligns across 10 bases. Germline CDR1 MNHEY, CDR2 SMNVEV (reference sequence). The CDR3 totals 17 residues. V lost 3 bases, J lost 3 bases, and 9 bases stayed unmatched. The CDR3 here is CASSFRSTGGETDTQYF. CDR3 in DNA: TGTGCCAGCAGTTTCCGATCGACAGGGGGCGAAACAGATACGCAGTATTTT.

V is TRBV12-3 or TRBV12-4 and J is TRBJ2-1, with D tentatively TRBD2 (5 bases). V was shortened by 2 bases and J by 7 bases, with 9 bases between the two germline ends. The CDR3 is 13 amino acids. CDR3 loop: CASSLTGLNEQFF. The CDR3 nucleotides are TGTGCCAGCAGTTTAACGGGGTTGAATGAGCAGTTCTTC.

In its sample, this clone was seen once. The rearrangement joins TRBV18 to TRBJ2-7; tentatively, D is TRBD2 (5 bases). Per germline, CDR1 KGHSH and CDR2 LQKENI. This CDR3 is built from 15 residues. V lost 6 bases and J 0 bases, leaving 15 bases between the germline ends. The CDR3 DNA sequence: TGTGCCAGCTCTCGGGGTGGGGTCGGCTCCTACGAGCAGTACTTC. Protein: CASSRGGVGSYEQYF. Complete variable domain (other parts from reference TRBV18 and TRBJ2-7): NAGVMQNPRHLVRRRGQEARLRCSPMKGHSHVYWYRQLPEEGLKFMVYLQKENIIDESGMPKERFSAEFPKEGPSILRIQQVVRGDSAAYFCASSRGGVGSYEQYFGPGTRLTVT.

The J gene is TRBJ2-5, the V gene TRBV6-6; 7 bases map to TRBD2. The CDR3 spans 14 residues. CDR1 is MNHNY and CDR2 is SVGAGI in the germline V gene (reference sequence). With 0 bases clipped from V and 5 bases from J, the junction kept 3 bases outside the gene matches. DNA of the CDR3: TGTGCCAGCAGTTACTCGGGAGGGAGGGAGACCCAGTACTTC. As protein: CASSYSGGRETQYF.

V is TRBV28 and J is TRBJ2-7, with D maybe TRBD2 (6 bases). Trimming took off 8 bases at V and 0 bases at J, with 17 bases between the two ends. The CDR3 covers 15 residues. In germline, CDR1 is MDHEN, CDR2 SYDVKM. CDR3 sequence (DNA): TGTGCCAGCTCTACCGGAGGGGCTAGCTCCTACGAGCAGTACTTC. It specifies CASSTGGASSYEQYF.

V and J are TRBV28 and TRBJ2-2; TRBD2 aligns across 10 bases. This CDR3 spans 18 amino acids. The V segment lost 0 bases and the J segment 7 bases; nucleotides outside the gene matches: 11. Germline V CDR1 and CDR2: MDHEN, SYDVKM. Here the CDR3 DNA reads TGTGCCAGCAGTTTATGGGTGTCTAGCGGGAGAGGTGGCGGGGAGCTGTTTTTT. It is translated as CASSLWVSSGRGGGELFF.

The rearrangement joins TRBV24-1 to TRBJ2-6, with TRBD1 matching 9 bases. The CDR3 covers 17 residues. Germline V gives CDR1 KGHDR, CDR2 SFDVKD. V shed 6 bases, J shed 3 bases, and the junction held 8 bases outside the gene matches. The CDR3 region has the DNA TGTGCCACCAGTCGGACAGGGGTGGCTGGTGGGGCCAACGTCCTGACTTTC. Protein sequence: CATSRTGVAGGANVLTF.

The CDR3 reads CASSRSRSTEAFF. CDR3 nucleotides: TGCGCCAGCAGCCGCTCCCGGAGCACTGAAGCTTTCTTT. V and J are TRBV5-1 and TRBJ1-1, with unresolved D. This CDR3 comprises 13 residues. V was trimmed by 4 bases and J by 4 bases, leaving 11 bases between them. Germline CDR1 reads SGHRS; CDR2 reads YFSETQ.

V usage is TRBV7-8 and J usage is TRBJ1-1; 10 bases fit TRBD1. The CDR3 totals 19 residues. V lost 0 bases, J lost 0 bases, and 10 bases stayed unmatched. The germline V gene encodes CDR1 SGHVS and CDR2 FQNEAQ. The CDR3 here is CASSLAGRDRGRLNTEAFF. For the CDR3, the DNA is TGTGCCAGCAGCTTAGCGGGCCGGGACAGGGGCCGTCTGAACACTGAAGCTTTCTTT. Full variable domain (rest looked up from reference TRBV7-8 and TRBJ1-1): GAGVSQSPRYKVAKRGQDVALRCDPISGHVSLFWYQQALGQGPEFLTYFQNEAQLDKSGLPSDRFFAERPEGSVSTLKIQRTQQEDSAVYLCASSLAGRDRGRLNTEAFFGQGTRLTVV.

The chain is built from TRBV11-3 and TRBJ2-3; 10 positions agree with TRBD2. Germline V lookup: CDR1 SGHNT, CDR2 YENEEA. J was trimmed by 4 bases and V by 6 bases; bases with no gene match: 7. The CDR3 extends over 15 amino acids. CDR3: CASRDVAGGPDTQYF. In DNA, the CDR3 is TGTGCCAGCAGGGACGTAGCGGGAGGCCCAGATACGCAGTATTTT. The whole variable domain, remainder taken from reference TRBV11-3 and TRBJ2-3, is EAGVVQSPRYKIIEKKQPVAFWCNPISGHNTLYWYLQNLGQGPELLIRYENEEAVDDSQLPKDRFSAERLKGVDSTLKIQPAELGDSAVYLCASRDVAGGPDTQYFGPGTRLTVL.

The chain employs TRBV7-6 and TRBJ1-4, with D possibly being TRBD1 (5 bases). The CDR3 spans 15 residues. V dropped 6 bases and J dropped 5 bases, with 16 bases sitting between them. From germline, CDR1 is SGHVS and CDR2 FNYEAQ. The CDR3 is CASRDWGGINEKLFF. Here the CDR3 DNA reads TGTGCCAGCAGAGACTGGGGGGGTATCAATGAAAAACTGTTTTTT.

The chain carries TRBV6-5 and TRBJ1-5; D is perhaps TRBD1 (6 bases). The CDR3 sequence is 15 residues long. CDR1 is MNHEY and CDR2 is SVGAGI in the germline V gene. Deletions cut 0 bases from V and 6 bases from J, with 12 bases between. CDR3 sequence: CASSYSWQGSQPQHF. In DNA, the CDR3 is TGTGCCAGCAGTTACTCGTGGCAGGGGTCTCAGCCCCAGCATTTT.

The CDR3 sequence is CASSEAGGSYNEQFF. For the CDR3, the DNA is TGTGCCAGCAGTGAAGCGGGGGGGTCCTACAATGAGCAGTTCTTC. This sequence joins TRBV6-1 and TRBJ2-1; 7 bases agree with TRBD2. The CDR3 is 15 amino acids. V shed 0 bases, J shed 1 base, and the junction held 0 bases outside the gene matches. CDR1 and CDR2 (germline): MNHNS, SASEGT.

J is TRBJ1-2 and V is TRBV11-2, with 7 bases matching TRBD1. Trimming removed 5 bases from V and 1 base from J; junction bases left unmatched: 7. CDR3 size: 15 residues. The V gene's germline CDR1 is SGHAT and CDR2 FQNNGV. The CDR3 DNA sequence: TGTGCCAGCAGCGTTCGGGACAGTGATAACTATGGCTACACCTTC. Translation: CASSVRDSDNYGYTF.

The rearrangement joins TRBV9 to TRBJ2-7, with TRBD1 matching over 8 bases. Trimming removed 0 bases from V and 9 bases from J; junction bases left unmatched: 11. The germline gives CDR1 SGDLS, CDR2 YYNGEE. The CDR3 is made up of 15 amino acids. The CDR3 here is CASSVGDGQGTPQYF. Here the CDR3 DNA reads TGTGCCAGCAGCGTAGGAGACGGACAGGGTACGCCGCAGTACTTC.

The chain combines TRBV5-1 with TRBJ2-5, with D perhaps TRBD1 (5 bases). Germline-derived CDR1 and CDR2 are SGHRS and YFSETQ. V was shortened by 5 bases and J by 3 bases, with 14 bases between the two germline ends. The CDR3 has 14 residues. The chain's CDR3 is CASRSGMVEETQYF. The CDR3 nucleotides are TGCGCCAGCAGGTCAGGGATGGTAGAAGAGACCCAGTACTTC.

The chain employs TRBV27 and TRBJ2-7; a weak D match, TRBD2 (5 bases). The CDR3 length is 14 residues. V lost 5 bases, J lost 4 bases, and 15 bases lay in between. CDR1 and CDR2 (germline): MNHEY, SMNVEV (reference sequence). The CDR3 sequence is CASSLSGSAYEQYF. Written as DNA, the CDR3 is TGTGCCAGCAGTCTCTCGGGGTCTGCATACGAGCAGTACTTC.

The chain combines TRBV2 with TRBJ1-2, with a possible D match to TRBD1 (5 bases). Germline lookup yields CDR1 SNHLY and CDR2 FYNNEI. Trimming left V 2 bases short and J 8 bases short, with 18 bases between. This CDR3 spans 15 amino acids. This CDR3 is CASSEMRTQGGGYTF. Written as DNA, the CDR3 is TGTGCCAGCAGTGAAATGAGGACCCAGGGAGGGGGCTACACCTTC.

The chain carries TRBV5-1 and TRBJ2-7; D remains ambiguous. This CDR3 is 11 amino acids long. Germline CDR1 reads SGHRS; CDR2 reads YFSETQ. V lost 4 bases to trimming and J lost 3 bases, with 5 bases between them. Here the CDR3 DNA reads TGCGCCAGCAGCCGCGGCTACGAGCAGTACTTC. Its translation: CASSRGYEQYF.

The chain joins TRBV29-1 to TRBJ1-1, with D possibly matching TRBD1 (5 bases). Trimming stripped 6 bases from V and 4 bases from J, with 21 bases between. The CDR3 is 15 amino acids. Germline V gives CDR1 SQVTM, CDR2 ANQGSEA. CDR3 region: CSVRHPQGLGTEAFF. Here the CDR3 DNA reads TGCAGCGTCCGTCACCCCCAGGGCCTCGGCACTGAAGCTTTCTTT.